This entry describes one T cell receptor beta chain. The repertoire was sequenced with immunoSEQ multiplex PCR; TCRdb's copy has only in-frame clones and lacks some. The sample includes 100,000 to 120,000 clones, less than 90% of them seen just once. The sample originates from a study of T cell responses to AZD1222 COVID-19 vaccine. Germline V gene lookup returns CDR1 MNHEY and CDR2 SMNVEV (reference sequence). V gave up 6 bases and J gave up 1 base; unmatched junction bases: 7. The CDR3 spans 17 residues. The chain has TRBV27 and TRBJ2-1, with 12 bases lining up with TRBD1. This sequence was found in an adult in good health. The sequencing here drew on peripheral blood, taken on day 0 of AZD1222 vaccination. The CDR3 coding sequence is TGTGCCAGCAGAGGGACAGGGGGCGCGGGATCCTACAATGAGCAGTTCTTC. Translated, it gives CASRGTGGAGSYNEQFF.